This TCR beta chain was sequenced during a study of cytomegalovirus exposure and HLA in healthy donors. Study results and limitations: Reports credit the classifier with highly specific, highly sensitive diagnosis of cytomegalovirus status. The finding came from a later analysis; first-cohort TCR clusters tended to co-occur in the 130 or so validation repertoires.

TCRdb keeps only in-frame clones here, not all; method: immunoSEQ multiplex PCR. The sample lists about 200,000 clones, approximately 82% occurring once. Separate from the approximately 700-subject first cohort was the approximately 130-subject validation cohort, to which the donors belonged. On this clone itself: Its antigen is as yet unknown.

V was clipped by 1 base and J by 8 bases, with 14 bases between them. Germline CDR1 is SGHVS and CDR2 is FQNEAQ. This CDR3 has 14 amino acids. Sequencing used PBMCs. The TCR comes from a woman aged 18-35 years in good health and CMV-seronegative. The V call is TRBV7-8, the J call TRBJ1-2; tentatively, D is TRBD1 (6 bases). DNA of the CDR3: TGTGCCAGCAGCTTAGACAGGGCGGGCGGAGGCTACACCTTC. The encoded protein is CASSLDRAGGGYTF.